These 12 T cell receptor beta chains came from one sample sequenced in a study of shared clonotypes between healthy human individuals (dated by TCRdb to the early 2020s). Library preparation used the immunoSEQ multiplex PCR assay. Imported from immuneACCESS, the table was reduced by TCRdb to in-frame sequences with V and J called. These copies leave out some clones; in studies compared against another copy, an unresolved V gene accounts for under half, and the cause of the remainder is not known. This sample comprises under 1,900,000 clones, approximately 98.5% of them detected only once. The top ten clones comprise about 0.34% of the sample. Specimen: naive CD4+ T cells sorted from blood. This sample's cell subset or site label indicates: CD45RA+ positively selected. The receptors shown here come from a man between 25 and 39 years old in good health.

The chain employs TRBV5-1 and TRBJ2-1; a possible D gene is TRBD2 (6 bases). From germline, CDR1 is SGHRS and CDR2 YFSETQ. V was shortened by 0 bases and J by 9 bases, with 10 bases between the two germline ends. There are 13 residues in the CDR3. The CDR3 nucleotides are TGCGCCAGCAGCTTGGGACTCGGGGGTGAGCAGTTCTTC. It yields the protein CASSLGLGGEQFF.

The CDR3 DNA is TGTGCCAGCAGCCCTCTCCCGGGACAAGGAGTCTATGGCTACACCTTC. This sequence encodes CASSPLPGQGVYGYTF. The chain combines TRBV14 with TRBJ1-2, with D possibly being TRBD1 (6 bases). The CDR3 covers 16 residues. CDR1 SGHDN and CDR2 FVKESK come from the germline V gene. V gave up 4 bases and J gave up 4 bases, with 19 bases separating them. The variable domain in full, with the rest retrieved from reference TRBV14 and TRBJ1-2, is EAGVTQFPSHSVIEKGQTVTLRCDPISGHDNLYWYRRVMGKEIKFLLHFVKESKQDESGMPNNRFLAERTGGTYSTLKVQPAELEDSGVYFCASSPLPGQGVYGYTFGSGTRLTVV.

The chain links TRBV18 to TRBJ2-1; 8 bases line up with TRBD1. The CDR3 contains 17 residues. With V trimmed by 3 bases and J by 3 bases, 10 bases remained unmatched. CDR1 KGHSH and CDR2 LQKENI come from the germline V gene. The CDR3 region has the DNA TGTGCCAGCTCACCGGACAGGGAAGGCTATGGCTACAATGAGCAGTTCTTC. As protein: CASSPDREGYGYNEQFF.

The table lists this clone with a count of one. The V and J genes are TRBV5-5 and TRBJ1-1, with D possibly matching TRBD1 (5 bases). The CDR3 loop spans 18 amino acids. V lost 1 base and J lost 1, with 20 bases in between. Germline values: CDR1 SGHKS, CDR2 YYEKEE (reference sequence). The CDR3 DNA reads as TGTGCCAGCAGCTTGAACCTACTAGGGGAGAATAAGAACACTGAAGCTTTCTTT. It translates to CASSLNLLGENKNTEAFF.

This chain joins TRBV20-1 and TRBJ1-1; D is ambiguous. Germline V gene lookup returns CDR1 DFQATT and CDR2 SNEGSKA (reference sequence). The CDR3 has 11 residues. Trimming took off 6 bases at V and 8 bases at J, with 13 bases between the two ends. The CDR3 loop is CSAPRRLEAFF. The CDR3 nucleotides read TGCAGTGCACCTCGACGGTTGGAAGCTTTCTTT.

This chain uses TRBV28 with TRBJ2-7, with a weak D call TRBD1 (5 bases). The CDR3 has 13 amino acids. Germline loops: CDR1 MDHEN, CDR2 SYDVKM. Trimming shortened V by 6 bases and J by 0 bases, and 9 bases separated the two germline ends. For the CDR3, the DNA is TGTGCCAGCAGGGACACTTCCTCCTACGAGCAGTACTTC. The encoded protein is CASRDTSSYEQYF.

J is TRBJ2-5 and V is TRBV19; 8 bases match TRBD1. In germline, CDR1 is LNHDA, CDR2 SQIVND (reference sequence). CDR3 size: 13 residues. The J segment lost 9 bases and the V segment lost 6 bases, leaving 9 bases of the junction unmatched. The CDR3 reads CASSHDRGRSQYF. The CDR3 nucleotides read TGTGCCAGTAGCCACGACAGGGGAAGATCCCAGTACTTC.

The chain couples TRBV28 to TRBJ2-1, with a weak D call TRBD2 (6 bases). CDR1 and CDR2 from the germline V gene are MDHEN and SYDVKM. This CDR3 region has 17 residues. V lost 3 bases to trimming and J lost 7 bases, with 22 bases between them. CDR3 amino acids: CASSLGRQGWGKNEQFF. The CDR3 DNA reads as TGTGCCAGCAGTTTGGGGAGGCAGGGCTGGGGTAAGAATGAGCAGTTCTTC.

CDR3 nucleotide sequence: TGCGCCAGCAGCTTGCTGGGGGGCACTGAAGCTTTCTTT. Translation gives CASSLLGGTEAFF. This chain uses TRBV5-1 with TRBJ1-1; D is possibly TRBD1 (5 bases). The CDR3 covers 13 residues. V lost 1 base to trimming and J lost 4 bases, with 8 bases between them. CDR1 is SGHRS, CDR2 YFSETQ, per germline.

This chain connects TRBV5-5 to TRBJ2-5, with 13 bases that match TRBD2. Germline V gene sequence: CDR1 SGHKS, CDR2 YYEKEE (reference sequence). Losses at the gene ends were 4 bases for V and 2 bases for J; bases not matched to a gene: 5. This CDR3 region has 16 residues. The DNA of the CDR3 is TGTGCCAGCAGCGGGACTAGCGGGGAGAGACAAGAGACCCAGTACTTC. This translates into CASSGTSGERQETQYF.

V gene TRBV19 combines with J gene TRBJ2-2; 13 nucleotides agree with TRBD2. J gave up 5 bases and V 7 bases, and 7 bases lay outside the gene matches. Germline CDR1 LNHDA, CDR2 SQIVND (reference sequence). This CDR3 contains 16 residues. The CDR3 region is CASTFWGLAGTGELFF. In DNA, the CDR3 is TGTGCCAGTACCTTCTGGGGACTAGCGGGGACCGGGGAGCTGTTTTTT.

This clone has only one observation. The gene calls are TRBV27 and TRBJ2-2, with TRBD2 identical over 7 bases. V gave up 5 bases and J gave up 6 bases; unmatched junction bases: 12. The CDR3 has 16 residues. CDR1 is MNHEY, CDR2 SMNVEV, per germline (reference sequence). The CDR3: CASSPNGLVASGELFF. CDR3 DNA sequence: TGTGCCAGCAGTCCTAACGGACTAGTAGCATCCGGGGAGCTGTTTTTT.